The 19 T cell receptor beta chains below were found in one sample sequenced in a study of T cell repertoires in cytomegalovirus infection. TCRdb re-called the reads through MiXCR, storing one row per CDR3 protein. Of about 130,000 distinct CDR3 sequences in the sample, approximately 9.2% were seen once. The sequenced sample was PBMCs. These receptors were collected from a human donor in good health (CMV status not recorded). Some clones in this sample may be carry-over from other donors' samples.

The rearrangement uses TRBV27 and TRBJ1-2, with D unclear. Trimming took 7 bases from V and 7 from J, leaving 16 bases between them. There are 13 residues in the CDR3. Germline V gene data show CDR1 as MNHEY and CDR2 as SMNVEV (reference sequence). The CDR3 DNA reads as TGTGCCAGCACTCCGGAGGTGGGTCTTGGCTACACCTTC. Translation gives CASTPEVGLGYTF.

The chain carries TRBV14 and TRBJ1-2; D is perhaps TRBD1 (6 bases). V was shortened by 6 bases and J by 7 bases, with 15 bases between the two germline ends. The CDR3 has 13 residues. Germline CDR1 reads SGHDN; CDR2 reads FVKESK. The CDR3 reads CASRITGSSGYTF. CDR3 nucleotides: TGTGCCAGCAGGATAACAGGGTCTAGTGGCTACACCTTC.

The CDR3 is CSVSQGRSYEQYF. CDR3 nucleotides: TGCAGCGTTTCACAGGGAAGGTCCTACGAGCAGTACTTC. The chain carries TRBV29-1 and TRBJ2-7; the D gene is possibly TRBD1 (6 bases). With 5 bases removed from V and 1 base from J, the gap between germline ends came to 12 bases. There are 13 residues in the CDR3. Germline V gene lookup returns CDR1 SQVTM and CDR2 ANQGSEA.

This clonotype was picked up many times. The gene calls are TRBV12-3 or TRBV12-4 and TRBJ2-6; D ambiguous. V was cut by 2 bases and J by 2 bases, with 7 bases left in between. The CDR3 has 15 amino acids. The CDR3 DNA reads TGTGCCAGCAGTTTACCCTCAACTGGGGCCAACGTCCTGACTTTC. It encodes CASSLPSTGANVLTF.

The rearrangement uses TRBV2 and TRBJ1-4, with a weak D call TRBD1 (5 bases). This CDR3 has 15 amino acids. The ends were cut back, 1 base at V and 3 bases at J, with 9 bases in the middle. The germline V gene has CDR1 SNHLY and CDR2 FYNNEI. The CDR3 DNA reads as TGTGCCAGCAGTGAAGGGGGGTTGGCTAATGAAAAACTGTTTTTT. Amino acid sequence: CASSEGGLANEKLFF.

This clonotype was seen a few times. CDR3 sequence: CASSLRRSSYNEQFF. The CDR3 nucleotides read TGTGCCAGCAGCTTGAGGAGAAGCTCCTACAATGAGCAGTTCTTC. The V gene is TRBV5-6, the J gene TRBJ2-1; D is unclear. V gave up 1 base and J gave up 0 bases, with 8 bases separating them. Germline CDR1 SGHDT, CDR2 YYEEEE. The CDR3 consists of 15 residues.

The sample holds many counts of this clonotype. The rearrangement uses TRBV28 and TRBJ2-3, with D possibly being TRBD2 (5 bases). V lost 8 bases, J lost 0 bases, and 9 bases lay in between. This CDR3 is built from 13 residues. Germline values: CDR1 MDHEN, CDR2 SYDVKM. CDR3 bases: TGTGCCAGCCGAGAGCGGAGCACAGATACGCAGTATTTT. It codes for CASRERSTDTQYF.

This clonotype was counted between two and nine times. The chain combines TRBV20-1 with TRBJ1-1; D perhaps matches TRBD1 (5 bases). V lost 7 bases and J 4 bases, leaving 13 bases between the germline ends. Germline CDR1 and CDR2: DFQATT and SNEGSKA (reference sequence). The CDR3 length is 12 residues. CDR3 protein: CSGRGFSTEAFF. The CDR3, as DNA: TGCAGTGGTCGGGGGTTTAGCACTGAAGCTTTCTTT.

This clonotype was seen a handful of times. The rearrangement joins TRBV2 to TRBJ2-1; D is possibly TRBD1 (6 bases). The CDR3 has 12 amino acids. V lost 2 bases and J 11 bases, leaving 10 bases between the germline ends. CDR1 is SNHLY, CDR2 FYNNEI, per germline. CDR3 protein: CASSELRGQQFF. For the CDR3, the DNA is TGTGCCAGCAGTGAACTCAGGGGCCAGCAGTTCTTC.

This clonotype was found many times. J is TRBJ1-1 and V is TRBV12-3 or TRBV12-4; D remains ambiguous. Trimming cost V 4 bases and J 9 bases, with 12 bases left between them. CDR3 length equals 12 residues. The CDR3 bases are TGTGCCAGCAGTTCCGGGAGGCAGCAAGCTTTCTTT. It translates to CASSSGRQQAFF.

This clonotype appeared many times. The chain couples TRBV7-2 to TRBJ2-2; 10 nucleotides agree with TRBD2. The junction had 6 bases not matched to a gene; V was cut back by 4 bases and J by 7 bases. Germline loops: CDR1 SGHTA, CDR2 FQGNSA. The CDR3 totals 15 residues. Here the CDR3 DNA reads TGTGCCAGCAGCTCCGAGCGGGGGGGCTTCGGGGAGCTGTTTTTT. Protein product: CASSSERGGFGELFF. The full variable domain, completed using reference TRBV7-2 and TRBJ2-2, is GAGVSQSPSNKVTEKGKDVELRCDPISGHTALYWYRQSLGQGLEFLIYFQGNSAPDKSGLPSDRFSAERTGGSVSTLTIQRTQQEDSAVYLCASSSERGGFGELFFGEGSRLTVL.

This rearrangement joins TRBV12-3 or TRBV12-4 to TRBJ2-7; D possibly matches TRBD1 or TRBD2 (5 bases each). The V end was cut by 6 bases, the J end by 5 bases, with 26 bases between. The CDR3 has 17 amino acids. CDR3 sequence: CASSRITGTRGLHEQYF. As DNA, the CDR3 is TGTGCCAGCAGCCGTATTACCGGGACGAGGGGATTGCACGAGCAGTACTTC.

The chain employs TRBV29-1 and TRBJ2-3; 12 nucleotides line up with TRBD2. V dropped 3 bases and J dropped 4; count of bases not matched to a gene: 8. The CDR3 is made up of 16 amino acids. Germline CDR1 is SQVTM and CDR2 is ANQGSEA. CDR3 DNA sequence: TGCAGCGTTGAGGGGACTAGCGGGCTCGGCGCAGATACGCAGTATTTT. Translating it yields CSVEGTSGLGADTQYF.

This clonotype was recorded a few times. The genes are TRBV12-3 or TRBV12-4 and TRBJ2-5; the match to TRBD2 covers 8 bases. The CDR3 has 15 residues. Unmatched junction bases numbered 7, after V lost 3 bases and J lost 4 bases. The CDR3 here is CASSFSGALGETQYF. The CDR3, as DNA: TGTGCCAGCAGTTTTAGCGGGGCCTTGGGAGAGACCCAGTACTTC.

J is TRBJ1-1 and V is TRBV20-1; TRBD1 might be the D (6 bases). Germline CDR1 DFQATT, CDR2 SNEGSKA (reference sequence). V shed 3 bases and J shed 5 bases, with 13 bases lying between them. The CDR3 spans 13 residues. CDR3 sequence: CSASPTGGTEAFF. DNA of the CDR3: TGCAGTGCTAGCCCGACAGGCGGGACTGAAGCTTTCTTT.

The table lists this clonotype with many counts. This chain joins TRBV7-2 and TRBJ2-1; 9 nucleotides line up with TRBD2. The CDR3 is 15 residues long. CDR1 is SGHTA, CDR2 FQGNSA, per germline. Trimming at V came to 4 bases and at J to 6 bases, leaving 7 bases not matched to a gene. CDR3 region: CASSSGGLAFNEQFF. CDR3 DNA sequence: TGTGCCAGCAGCTCCGGGGGACTAGCATTCAATGAGCAGTTCTTC.

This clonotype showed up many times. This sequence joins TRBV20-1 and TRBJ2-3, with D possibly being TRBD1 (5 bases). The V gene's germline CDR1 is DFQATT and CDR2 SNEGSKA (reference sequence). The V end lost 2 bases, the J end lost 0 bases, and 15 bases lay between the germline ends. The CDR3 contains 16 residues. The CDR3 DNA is TGCAGTGCTAGACACGGATGGGGCGTCAGCACAGATACGCAGTATTTT. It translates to CSARHGWGVSTDTQYF.

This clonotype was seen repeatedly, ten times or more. CDR3 DNA sequence: TGTGCCATCAACGGAGGAGACGCCTACTCTGGGGCCAACGTCCTGACTTTC. Translated: CAINGGDAYSGANVLTF. This chain joins TRBV10-3 and TRBJ2-6; a possible D gene is TRBD2 (5 bases). Per germline, CDR1 ENHRY and CDR2 SYGVKD. V lost 7 bases and J lost 0, with 16 bases in between. This CDR3 is built from 17 residues.

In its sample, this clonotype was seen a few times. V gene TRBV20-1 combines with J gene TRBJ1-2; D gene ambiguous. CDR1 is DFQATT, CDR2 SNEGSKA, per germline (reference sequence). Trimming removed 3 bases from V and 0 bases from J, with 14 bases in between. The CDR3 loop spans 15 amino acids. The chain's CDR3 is CSASSVAGTNYGYTF. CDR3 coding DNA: TGCAGTGCTAGTTCTGTCGCCGGGACTAACTATGGCTACACCTTC.